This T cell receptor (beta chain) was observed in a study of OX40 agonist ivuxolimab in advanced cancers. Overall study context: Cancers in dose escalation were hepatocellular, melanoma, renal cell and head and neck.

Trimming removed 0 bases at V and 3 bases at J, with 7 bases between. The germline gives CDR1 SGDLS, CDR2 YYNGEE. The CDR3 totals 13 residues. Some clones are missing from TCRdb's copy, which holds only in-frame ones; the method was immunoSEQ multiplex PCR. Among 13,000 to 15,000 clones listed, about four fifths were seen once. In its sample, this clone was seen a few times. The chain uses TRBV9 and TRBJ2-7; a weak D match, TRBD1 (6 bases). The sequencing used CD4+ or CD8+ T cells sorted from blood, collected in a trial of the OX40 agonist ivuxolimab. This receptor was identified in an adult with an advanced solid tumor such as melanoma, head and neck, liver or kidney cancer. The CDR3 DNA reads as TGTGCCAGCAGCGTAGGGGACAACTACGAGCAGTACTTC. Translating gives CASSVGDNYEQYF.